This T cell receptor beta chain was sequenced for a study of lymphopenia after photon versus proton radiotherapy. Notes on the study in general: Proton therapy kept repertoires fairly stable, unlike photons, which gained effector/memory cells. Oligoclonal CD8+ Temra expansion after nadir drove photon patients' diversity drop.

Measured with immunoSEQ multiplex PCR; TCRdb has only the in-frame clones, and not every one. Of 15,000 to 20,000 clones detected, 85% to 90% appear once; the ten largest clones hold approximately 10%. On this clone itself: Its antigen is unidentified.

CDR3 size: 13 residues. V gave up 3 bases and J gave up 5 bases; unmatched junction bases: 3. Germline loops: CDR1 KGHSH, CDR2 LQKENI. The genes are TRBV18 and TRBJ2-5; TRBD1 aligns across 7 bases. This receptor was obtained from a man aged 65 to 79 with pancreatic cancer. This sample comprised peripheral blood, obtained from a patient treated with proton-based radiotherapy. CDR3 amino acids: CASSPRQGETQYF. The CDR3 nucleotides read TGTGCCAGCTCACCGCGACAGGGTGAGACCCAGTACTTC.